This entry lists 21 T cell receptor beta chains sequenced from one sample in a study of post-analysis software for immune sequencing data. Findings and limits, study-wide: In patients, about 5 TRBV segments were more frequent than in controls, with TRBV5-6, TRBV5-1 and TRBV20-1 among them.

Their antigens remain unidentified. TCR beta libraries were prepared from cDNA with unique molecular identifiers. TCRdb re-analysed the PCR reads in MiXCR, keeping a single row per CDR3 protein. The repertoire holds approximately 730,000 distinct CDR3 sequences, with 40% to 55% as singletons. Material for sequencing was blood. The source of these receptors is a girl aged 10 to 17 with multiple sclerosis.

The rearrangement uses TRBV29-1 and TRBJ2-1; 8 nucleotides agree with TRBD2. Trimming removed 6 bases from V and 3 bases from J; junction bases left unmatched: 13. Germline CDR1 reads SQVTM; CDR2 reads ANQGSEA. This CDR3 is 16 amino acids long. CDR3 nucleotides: TGCAGCGTGGAAATGGGTGGTAGCGGGAACTACAATGAGCAGTTCTTC. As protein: CSVEMGGSGNYNEQFF.

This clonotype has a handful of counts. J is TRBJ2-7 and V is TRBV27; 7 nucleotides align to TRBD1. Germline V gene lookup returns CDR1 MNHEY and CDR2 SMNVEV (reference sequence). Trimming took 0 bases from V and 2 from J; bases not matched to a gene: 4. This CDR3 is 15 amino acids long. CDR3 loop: CASSLSTGVTYEQYF. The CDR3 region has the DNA TGTGCCAGCAGTTTATCAACAGGGGTTACCTACGAGCAGTACTTC.

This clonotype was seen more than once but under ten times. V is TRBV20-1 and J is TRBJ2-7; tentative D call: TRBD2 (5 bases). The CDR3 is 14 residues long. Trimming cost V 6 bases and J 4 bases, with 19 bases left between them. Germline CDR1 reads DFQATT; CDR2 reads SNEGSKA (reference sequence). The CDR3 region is CSAPLQLRAYEQYF. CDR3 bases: TGCAGTGCCCCTCTCCAGCTGAGGGCTTACGAGCAGTACTTC.

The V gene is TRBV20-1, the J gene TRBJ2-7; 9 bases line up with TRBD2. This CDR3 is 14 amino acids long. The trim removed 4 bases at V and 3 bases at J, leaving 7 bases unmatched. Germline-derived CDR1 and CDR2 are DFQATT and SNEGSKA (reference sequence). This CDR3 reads CSATLAGVGYEQYF. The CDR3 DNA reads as TGCAGTGCTACTTTAGCGGGAGTGGGCTACGAGCAGTACTTC.

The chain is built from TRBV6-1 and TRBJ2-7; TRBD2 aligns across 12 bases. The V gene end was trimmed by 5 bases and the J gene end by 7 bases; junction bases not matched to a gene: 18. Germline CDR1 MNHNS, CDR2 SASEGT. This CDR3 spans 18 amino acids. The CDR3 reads CASSRQTSGRGSYNEQYF. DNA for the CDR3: TGTGCCAGCAGTCGCCAGACTAGCGGGAGAGGCTCCTACAATGAGCAGTACTTC.

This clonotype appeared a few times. For the CDR3, the DNA is TGCGCCAGCAGCCCGGATCGGTCGGGTAACTCCTACGAGCAGTACTTC. Encoded protein: CASSPDRSGNSYEQYF. V usage is TRBV5-1 and J usage is TRBJ2-7; D gene ambiguous. The V and J ends lost 4 bases and 0 bases respectively, with 17 bases between them. The CDR3 contains 16 residues. The germline V gene has CDR1 SGHRS and CDR2 YFSETQ.

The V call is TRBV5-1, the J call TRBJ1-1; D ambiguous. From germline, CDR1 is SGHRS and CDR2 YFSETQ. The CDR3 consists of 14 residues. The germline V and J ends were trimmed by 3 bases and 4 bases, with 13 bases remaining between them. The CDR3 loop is CASSWTAASTEAFF. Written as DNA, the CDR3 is TGCGCCAGCAGCTGGACGGCCGCTAGCACTGAAGCTTTCTTT.

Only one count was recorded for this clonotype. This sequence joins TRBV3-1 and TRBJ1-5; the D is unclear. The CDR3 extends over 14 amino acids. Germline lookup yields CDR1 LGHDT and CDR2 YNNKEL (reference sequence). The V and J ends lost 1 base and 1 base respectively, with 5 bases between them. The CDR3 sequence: CASSQVYSNQPQHF. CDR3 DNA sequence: TGTGCCAGCAGCCAAGTGTACAGCAATCAGCCCCAGCATTTT.

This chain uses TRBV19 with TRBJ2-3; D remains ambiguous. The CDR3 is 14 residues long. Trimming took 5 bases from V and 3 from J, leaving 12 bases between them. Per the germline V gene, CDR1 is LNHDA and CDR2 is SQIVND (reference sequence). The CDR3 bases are TGTGCCAGTAGTCCGCGGATTTCGACAGATACGCAGTATTTT. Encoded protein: CASSPRISTDTQYF.

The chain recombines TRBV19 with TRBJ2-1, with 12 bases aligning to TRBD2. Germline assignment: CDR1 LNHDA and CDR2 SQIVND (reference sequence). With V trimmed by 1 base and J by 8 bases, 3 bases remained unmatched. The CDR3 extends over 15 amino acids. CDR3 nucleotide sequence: TGTGCCAGTAGTATAGGGACTAGCGGGACGGATGAGCAGTTCTTC. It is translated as CASSIGTSGTDEQFF.

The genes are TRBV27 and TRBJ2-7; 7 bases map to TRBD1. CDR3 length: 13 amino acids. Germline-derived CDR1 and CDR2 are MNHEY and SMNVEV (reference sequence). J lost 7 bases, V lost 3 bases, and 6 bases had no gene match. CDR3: CASSLSTGSEQYF. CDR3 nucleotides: TGTGCCAGCAGTTTGTCGACAGGGTCGGAGCAGTACTTC.

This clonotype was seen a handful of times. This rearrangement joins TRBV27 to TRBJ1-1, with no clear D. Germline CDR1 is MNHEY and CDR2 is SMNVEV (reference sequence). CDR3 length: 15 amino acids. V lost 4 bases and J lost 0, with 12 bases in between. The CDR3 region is CASSSPGALNTEAFF. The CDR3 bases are TGTGCCAGCAGTTCCCCGGGAGCCCTGAACACTGAAGCTTTCTTT.

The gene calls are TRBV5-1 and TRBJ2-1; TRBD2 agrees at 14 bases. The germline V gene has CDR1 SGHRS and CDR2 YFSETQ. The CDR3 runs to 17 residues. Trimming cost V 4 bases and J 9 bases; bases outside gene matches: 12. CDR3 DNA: TGCGCCAGCAGCCACGTACCCGGGACTAGCGGGAGCCTTGAGCAGTTCTTC. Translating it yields CASSHVPGTSGSLEQFF.

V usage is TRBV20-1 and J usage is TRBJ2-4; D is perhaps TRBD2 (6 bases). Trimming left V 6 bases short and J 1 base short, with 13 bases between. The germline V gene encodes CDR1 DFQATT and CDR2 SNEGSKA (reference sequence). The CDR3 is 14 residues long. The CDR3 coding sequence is TGCAGTGCAAACCCGGGGAGGGCCAAAAACATTCAGTACTTC. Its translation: CSANPGRAKNIQYF.

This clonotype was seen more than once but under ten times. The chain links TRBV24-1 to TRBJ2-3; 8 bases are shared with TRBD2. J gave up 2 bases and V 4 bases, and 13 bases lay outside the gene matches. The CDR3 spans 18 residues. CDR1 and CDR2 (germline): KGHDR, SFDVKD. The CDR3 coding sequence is TGTGCCACCAGTGACTCCAGGGAGACTAGCGCTTACACAGATACGCAGTATTTT. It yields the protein CATSDSRETSAYTDTQYF.

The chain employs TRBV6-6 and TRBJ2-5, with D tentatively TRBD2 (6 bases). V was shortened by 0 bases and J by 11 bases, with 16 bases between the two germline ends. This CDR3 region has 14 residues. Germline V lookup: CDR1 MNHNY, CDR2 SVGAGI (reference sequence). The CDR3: CASSYSLRESEQYF. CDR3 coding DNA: TGTGCCAGCAGTTACTCGTTACGGGAGTCTGAGCAGTACTTC.

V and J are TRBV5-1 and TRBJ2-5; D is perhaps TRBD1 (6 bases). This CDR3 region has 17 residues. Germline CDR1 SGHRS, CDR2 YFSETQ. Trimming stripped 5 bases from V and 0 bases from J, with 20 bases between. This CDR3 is CASRRGQFLANQETQYF. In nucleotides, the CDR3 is TGCGCCAGCAGACGTGGACAGTTCCTAGCCAACCAAGAGACCCAGTACTTC. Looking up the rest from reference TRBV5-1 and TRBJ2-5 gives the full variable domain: KAGVTQTPRYLIKTRGQQVTLSCSPISGHRSVSWYQQTPGQGLQFLFEYFSETQRNKGNFPGRFSGRQFSNSRSEMNVSTLELGDSALYLCASRRGQFLANQETQYFGPGTRLLVL.

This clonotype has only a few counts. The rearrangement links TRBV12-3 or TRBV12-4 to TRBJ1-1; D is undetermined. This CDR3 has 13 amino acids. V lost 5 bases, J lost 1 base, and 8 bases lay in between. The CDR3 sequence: CASSGYQNTEAFF. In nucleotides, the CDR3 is TGTGCCAGCAGTGGGTATCAGAACACTGAAGCTTTCTTT.

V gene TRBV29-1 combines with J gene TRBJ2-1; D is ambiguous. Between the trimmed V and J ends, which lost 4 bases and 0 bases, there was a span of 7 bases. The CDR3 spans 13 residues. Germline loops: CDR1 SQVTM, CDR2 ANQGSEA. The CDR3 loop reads CSVGPSSYNEQFF. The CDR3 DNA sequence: TGCAGCGTTGGGCCTAGCTCCTACAATGAGCAGTTCTTC.

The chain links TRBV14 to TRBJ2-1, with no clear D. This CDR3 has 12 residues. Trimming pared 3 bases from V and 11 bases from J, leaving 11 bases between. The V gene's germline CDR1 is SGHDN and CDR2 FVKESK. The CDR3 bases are TGTGCCAGCAGCCAGGGGTGGGCCCAGCAGTTCTTC. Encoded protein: CASSQGWAQQFF.

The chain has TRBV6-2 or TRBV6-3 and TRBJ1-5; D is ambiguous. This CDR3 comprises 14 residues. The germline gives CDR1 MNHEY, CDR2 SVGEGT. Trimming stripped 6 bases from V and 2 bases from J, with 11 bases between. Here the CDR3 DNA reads TGTGCCAGCAGAGGTATGACTGGCAATCAGCCCCAGCATTTT. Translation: CASRGMTGNQPQHF.